The 7 T cell receptor beta chains reported below all come from one sample, sequenced in a study of blood T cell repertoires in COVID-19. Sequenced by immunoSEQ multiplex PCR; TCRdb stores in-frame clones only, minus some. The sample holds 250,000 to 350,000 clones, approximately 84% seen once. Sequences were obtained from peripheral blood. The receptors originated from a human donor with COVID-19, enrolled during active disease. The donor label of this sample is uncertain.

The J gene is TRBJ1-6, the V gene TRBV11-2, with D tentatively TRBD1 (6 bases). The CDR3 consists of 16 residues. CDR1 and CDR2 from the germline V gene are SGHAT and FQNNGV. V lost 5 bases and J 0 bases, leaving 11 bases between the germline ends. CDR3 coding DNA: TGTGCCAGCAGCCTCACAGGGAACTCCTATAATTCACCCCTCCACTTT. It specifies CASSLTGNSYNSPLHF.

The chain couples TRBV28 to TRBJ1-2; D possibly corresponds to TRBD1 (5 bases). Germline V CDR1 and CDR2: MDHEN, SYDVKM. V shed 4 bases and J shed 4 bases, with 16 bases lying between them. CDR3 length: 15 amino acids. The CDR3 sequence is CASSSLTAPSYGYTF. The CDR3 DNA follows: TGTGCCAGCAGTTCCCTGACAGCCCCCAGCTATGGCTACACCTTC.

The V and J genes are TRBV7-2 and TRBJ1-3; 8 bases fit TRBD1. The CDR3 extends over 16 amino acids. V lost 5 bases, J lost 0 bases, and 6 bases stayed unmatched. Germline V CDR1 and CDR2: SGHTA, FQGNSA. The CDR3 region has the DNA TGTGCCAGCAGCCCCGGGACAGGCTACTCTGGAAACACCATATATTTT. Protein sequence: CASSPGTGYSGNTIYF.

The chain has TRBV5-1 and TRBJ1-6; no clear D gene. V lost 4 bases and J 7 bases, leaving 24 bases between the germline ends. CDR3 length equals 18 residues. CDR1 and CDR2 (germline): SGHRS, YFSETQ. Here the CDR3 DNA reads TGCGCCAGCAGCCCGGGTCCGACTAACCTTGGCCCCAATTCACCCCTCCACTTT. This sequence encodes CASSPGPTNLGPNSPLHF.

The chain combines TRBV12-2 with TRBJ2-3; TRBD2, the table's D call, lacks a check against the DNA. TRBV12-2 is a listed pseudogene. The CDR3 totals 13 residues. CDR3 in amino acids: CASRFPVSGTQYF. The CDR3 bases are TGTGCAAGTCGCTTCCCGGTTTCTGGTACGCAGTATTTT.

CDR3 DNA: TGTGCCAGCACAGTAACCGGGACAGAGACCTATGGCTACACCTTC. Residues: CASTVTGTETYGYTF. This chain links TRBV28 with TRBJ1-2; 7 bases fit TRBD1. The CDR3 runs to 15 residues. The V and J ends lost 7 bases and 4 bases, in that order; junction bases with no gene match: 12. The germline gives CDR1 MDHEN, CDR2 SYDVKM.

V is TRBV10-3 and J is TRBJ2-7, with TRBD2 as a possible D gene (5 bases). The CDR3 covers 14 residues. V lost 6 bases, J lost 4 bases, and 16 bases lay in between. Germline assignment: CDR1 ENHRY and CDR2 SYGVKD. CDR3 in amino acids: CAIRATSLGYEQYF. CDR3 nucleotides: TGTGCCATCAGGGCCACTAGTCTGGGTTACGAGCAGTACTTC.